The 20 T cell receptor beta chains below all came from one sample that was sequenced in a study of control samples from healthy donors and cancer patients. Data came from immunoSEQ multiplex PCR; TCRdb stores just in-frame clones and leaves some out. Counted here are over 100,000 clones, about 91% occurring once; the ten biggest clones make up around 3.5%. The sequenced sample was blood. These receptor sequences come from a man aged 40-55 years in good health.

The rearrangement joins TRBV12-3 or TRBV12-4 to TRBJ2-7, with 9 positions matching TRBD1. V trimming: 6 bases; J trimming: 6 bases; junction bases outside the gene matches: 6. The CDR3 consists of 13 residues. CDR3 region: CASSLQGAVEQYF. As DNA, the CDR3 is TGTGCCAGCAGCTTACAGGGGGCGGTCGAGCAGTACTTC.

The chain carries TRBV24-1 and TRBJ2-7; perhaps TRBD1 as D (6 bases). Germline-derived CDR1 and CDR2 are KGHDR and SFDVKD. The CDR3 extends over 15 amino acids. With 2 bases removed from V and 0 bases from J, the gap between germline ends came to 10 bases. Written as DNA, the CDR3 is TGTGCCACCAGTGATTCCGGACAGCCCTCCTACGAGCAGTACTTC. It encodes CATSDSGQPSYEQYF.

The gene calls are TRBV30 and TRBJ1-2; D perhaps matches TRBD1 (5 bases). This CDR3 is 15 amino acids long. Trimming cost V 2 bases and J 4 bases, with 17 bases left between them. Germline V gene sequence: CDR1 GTSNPN, CDR2 SVGIG (reference sequence). The CDR3 sequence: CAWSPNMGGGYGYTF. CDR3 DNA: TGTGCCTGGAGTCCAAACATGGGGGGAGGCTATGGCTACACCTTC.

V and J are TRBV20-1 and TRBJ1-2; a possible D gene is TRBD1 (6 bases). The germline V and J ends were trimmed by 6 bases and 7 bases, with 12 bases remaining between them. From germline, CDR1 is DFQATT and CDR2 SNEGSKA (reference sequence). The CDR3 runs to 11 residues. CDR3 nucleotide sequence: TGCAGTGCCCTGGGACAATTTGGCTACACCTTC. Its protein is CSALGQFGYTF.

The chain joins TRBV10-3 to TRBJ1-1, with no clear D. This CDR3 is 11 amino acids long. Trimming stripped 3 bases from V and 5 bases from J, with 4 bases between. Looked up from germline, CDR1 is ENHRY and CDR2 is SYGVKD. In DNA, the CDR3 is TGTGCCATCAGTGATCGTACTGAAGCTTTCTTT. Its protein is CAISDRTEAFF.

This sequence joins TRBV24-1 and TRBJ2-3, with D perhaps TRBD1 or TRBD2 (5 bases each). Trimming removed 3 bases at V and 6 bases at J, with 12 bases between. This CDR3 is built from 14 residues. Germline V gives CDR1 KGHDR, CDR2 SFDVKD. This CDR3 reads CATSDRDLWDTQYF. Written as DNA, the CDR3 is TGTGCCACCAGTGATCGGGACCTCTGGGATACGCAGTATTTT.

The chain joins TRBV6-5 to TRBJ1-4; D is uncertain. CDR3 size: 15 residues. Germline CDR1 reads MNHEY; CDR2 reads SVGAGI. Trimming took off 5 bases at V and 8 bases at J, with 18 bases between the two ends. CDR3 residues: CASSRTGIAGEKLFF. As DNA, the CDR3 is TGTGCCAGCAGTCGGACTGGGATCGCGGGCGAAAAACTGTTTTTT.

The V call is TRBV12-3 or TRBV12-4, the J call TRBJ1-1; no definite D call. The CDR3 is 12 amino acids. Trimming pared 6 bases from V and 6 bases from J, leaving 11 bases between. The CDR3 sequence: CASSPARAEAFF. For the CDR3, the DNA is TGTGCCAGCAGCCCCGCCCGGGCTGAAGCTTTCTTT.

This clone has a single count. The chain links TRBV24-1 to TRBJ1-4; no reliable D call. V was clipped by 8 bases and J by 7 bases, with 4 bases between them. The CDR3 has 10 residues. Germline-derived CDR1 and CDR2 are KGHDR and SFDVKD. The CDR3, as DNA: TGTGCCACCAAGGGTGAAAAACTGTTTTTT. Protein sequence: CATKGEKLFF.

The V and J genes are TRBV5-1 and TRBJ1-1; TRBD1 is a possible D gene (6 bases). Between the trimmed V and J ends, which lost 4 bases and 1 base, there was a span of 11 bases. The CDR3 consists of 14 residues. Germline CDR1 SGHRS, CDR2 YFSETQ. CDR3 in DNA: TGCGCCAGCAGCCAGGGGCGGGAGAACACTGAAGCTTTCTTT. Its protein product is CASSQGRENTEAFF.

CDR3 sequence reads: CSVGRTGVAGELFF. CDR3 in DNA: TGCAGCGTTGGCCGGACAGGGGTAGCCGGGGAGCTGTTTTTT. The V call is TRBV29-1, the J call TRBJ2-2, with 9 nucleotides matching TRBD1. This CDR3 spans 14 amino acids. The V segment lost 4 bases and the J segment 6 bases; nucleotides outside the gene matches: 6. Germline V gene lookup returns CDR1 SQVTM and CDR2 ANQGSEA.

As to this clone: The sample holds other DNA sequences that translate to the same CDR3. This CDR3 is CASSLGTANQPQHF. Written as DNA, the CDR3 is TGTGCCAGCAGCTTAGGGACGGCAAATCAGCCCCAGCATTTT. The rearrangement links TRBV7-9 to TRBJ1-5; D gene ambiguous. Between the trimmed V and J ends, which lost 1 base and 4 bases, there was a span of 8 bases. Germline V gene lookup returns CDR1 SEHNR and CDR2 FQNEAQ (reference sequence). The CDR3 covers 14 residues.

This clone has just one count. The V call is TRBV4-1, the J call TRBJ2-3, with D possibly TRBD1 on 5 matching bases. The CDR3 contains 16 residues. Germline CDR1 is MGHRA and CDR2 is YSYEKL. Trimming stripped 1 base from V and 2 bases from J, with 13 bases between. The CDR3 sequence is CASSQVADGHTDTQYF. As DNA, the CDR3 is TGCGCCAGCAGCCAAGTGGCGGACGGACACACAGATACGCAGTATTTT.

V and J are TRBV18 and TRBJ1-5; TRBD1 might be the D (5 bases). The germline CDR1 and CDR2 sequences are KGHSH and LQKENI. CDR3 length equals 13 residues. Trimming left V 2 bases short and J 6 bases short, with 8 bases between. CDR3 amino acids: CASSPGDGQPQHF. CDR3 DNA sequence: TGTGCCAGCTCACCAGGGGACGGTCAGCCCCAGCATTTT.

The chain couples TRBV11-2 to TRBJ1-4; 9 nucleotides match TRBD1. Germline CDR1 is SGHAT and CDR2 is FQNNGV. The CDR3 extends over 15 amino acids. Unmatched junction bases numbered 8, after V lost 4 bases and J lost 8 bases. CDR3 sequence reads: CASSSLGTGNEKLFF. CDR3 DNA sequence: TGTGCCAGCAGCTCATTGGGGACAGGGAACGAAAAACTGTTTTTT.

The V call is TRBV10-3, the J call TRBJ2-5; no definite D call. This CDR3 is built from 15 residues. Germline loops: CDR1 ENHRY, CDR2 SYGVKD. V was cut by 0 bases and J by 0 bases, with 8 bases left in between. CDR3 sequence reads: CAISESTEYQETQYF. The CDR3 DNA reads TGTGCCATCAGTGAGTCGACGGAGTACCAAGAGACCCAGTACTTC.

V and J are TRBV9 and TRBJ1-5, with a tentative D call TRBD1 (5 bases). The germline V and J ends were trimmed by 4 bases and 3 bases, with 11 bases remaining between them. The CDR3 contains 14 residues. Germline assignment: CDR1 SGDLS and CDR2 YYNGEE. CDR3 DNA sequence: TGTGCCAGCAGCCCGGGACCGCTCAATCAGCCCCAGCATTTT. Translated: CASSPGPLNQPQHF.

This chain connects TRBV12-5 to TRBJ2-2; D is undetermined. Germline V lookup: CDR1 LGHNT, CDR2 FRNRAP. This CDR3 spans 16 amino acids. Trimming stripped 2 bases from V and 5 bases from J, with 15 bases between. The CDR3 spells CASGLWFAPLTGELFF. CDR3 nucleotide sequence: TGTGCTAGTGGTTTGTGGTTTGCCCCACTTACCGGGGAGCTGTTTTTT.

This clone was counted many times. J is TRBJ1-2 and V is TRBV2; D is possibly TRBD1 (6 bases). Between the trimmed V and J ends, which lost 7 bases and 8 bases, there was a span of 17 bases. The CDR3 has 13 amino acids. Germline V gene lookup returns CDR1 SNHLY and CDR2 FYNNEI. This CDR3 is CASNTDSPRGYTF. CDR3 DNA sequence: TGTGCCAGCAACACGGACAGCCCCAGGGGCTACACCTTC.

This chain joins TRBV7-9 and TRBJ1-5; the D is unclear. This CDR3 region has 12 residues. Germline lookup yields CDR1 SEHNR and CDR2 FQNEAQ (reference sequence). The V end lost 5 bases, the J end lost 3 bases, and 5 bases lay between the germline ends. This chain's CDR3 is CASSTDNQPQHF. CDR3 DNA: TGTGCCAGCAGCACAGACAATCAGCCCCAGCATTTT.